A selection of T cell receptor beta chains follows, all from one sample in a study of naive and memory T cell subsets. Each CDR3 protein is one row after TCRdb ran MiXCR on the UMI-ligation and nested PCR reads. The data hold 130,000 to 150,000 distinct CDR3 sequences, with approximately 15% observed a single time. The specimen was naive CD4+ T cells from blood. The receptors were sampled from a human donor in good health. CDR3s include the opening cysteine and the closing phenylalanine or tryptophan. Each record gives: J gene, clone size, V gene, D gene, CDR3 DNA, CDR3 protein. D genes are given only for firm matches. Only some rows state a clone size, as once, few, many or a class for expanded clones.

J: TRBJ2-3; size: -; V: TRBV20-1; D: -; DNA: TGCAGTGCGCCAGGGGAGCTCACAGATACGCAGTATTTT; CDR3: CSAPGELTDTQYF
J: TRBJ2-3; size: -; V: TRBV6-1; D: -; DNA: TGTGCCAGCAGTCAGAAGGTTTGGGTAGATACGCAGTATTTT; CDR3: CASSQKVWVDTQYF
J: TRBJ2-7; size: many; V: TRBV11-2; D: -; DNA: TGTGCCAGCAGCTTAGGAGCGCAGAGCTCCTACGAGCAGTACTTC; CDR3: CASSLGAQSSYEQYF
J: TRBJ2-4; size: -; V: TRBV7-2; D: -; DNA: TGTGCCAGCAGCCCATTAGCCAAAAACATTCAGTACTTC; CDR3: CASSPLAKNIQYF
J: TRBJ2-6; size: -; V: TRBV7-3; D: -; DNA: TGTGCCAGCAGCTTAAGGCCGACATCTGGGGCCAACGTCCTGACTTTC; CDR3: CASSLRPTSGANVLTF
J: TRBJ1-1; size: -; V: TRBV30; D: -; DNA: TGTGCCTGGAGTCCATGGGGGAGGGAGTTTTCCTCAAAGAACACTGAAGCTTTCTTT; CDR3: CAWSPWGREFSSKNTEAFF
J: TRBJ2-6; size: few; V: TRBV12-3/TRBV12-4; D: -; DNA: TGTGCCAGCAGTCCTCATGAACCTGGGGCCAACGTCCTGACTTTC; CDR3: CASSPHEPGANVLTF
J: TRBJ2-5; size: -; V: TRBV11-2; D: -; DNA: TGTGCCAGCAGCTTAGAGCGGGGCCCCCAAGAGACCCAGTACTTC; CDR3: CASSLERGPQETQYF
J: TRBJ2-1; size: -; V: TRBV18; D: -; DNA: TGTGCCAGCTCACCCCGGGACGGATACAATGAGCAGTTCTTC; CDR3: CASSPRDGYNEQFF
J: TRBJ2-5; size: -; V: TRBV5-1; D: TRBD2; DNA: TGCGCCAGCAGCTTGGGGGCTAGCGGGACGAGCTTGAAAGAGACCCAGTACTTC; CDR3: CASSLGASGTSLKETQYF